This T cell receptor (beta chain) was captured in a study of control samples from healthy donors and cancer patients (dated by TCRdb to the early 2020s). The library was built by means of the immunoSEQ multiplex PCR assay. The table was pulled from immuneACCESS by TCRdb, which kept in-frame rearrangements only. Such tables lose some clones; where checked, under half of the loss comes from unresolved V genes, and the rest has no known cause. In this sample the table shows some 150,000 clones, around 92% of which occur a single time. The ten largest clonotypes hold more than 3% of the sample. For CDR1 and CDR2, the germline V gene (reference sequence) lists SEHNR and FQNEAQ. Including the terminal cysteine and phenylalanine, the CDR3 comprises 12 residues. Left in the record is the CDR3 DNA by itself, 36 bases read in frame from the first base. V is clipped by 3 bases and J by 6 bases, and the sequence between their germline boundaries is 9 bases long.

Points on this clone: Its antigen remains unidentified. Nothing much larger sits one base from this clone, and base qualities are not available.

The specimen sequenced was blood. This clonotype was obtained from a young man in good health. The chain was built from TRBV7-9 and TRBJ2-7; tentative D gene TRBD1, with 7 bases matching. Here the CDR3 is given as CASSLQGGEQYF. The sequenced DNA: TGTGCCAGCAGCTTGCAGGGGGGCGAGCAGTACTTC. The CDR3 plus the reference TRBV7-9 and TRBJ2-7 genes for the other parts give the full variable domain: DTGVSQNPRHKITKRGQNVTFRCDPISEHNRLYWYRQTLGQGPEFLTYFQNEAQLEKSRLLSDRFSAERPKGSFSTLEIQRTEQGDSAMYLCASSLQGGEQYFGPGTRLTVT.